A single sample gave rise to the 25 T cell receptor delta chains below, sequenced in a study of gamma-delta T cells after stem cell transplantation. TCRdb repeated clone calling on the RT-PCR reads with CATT. Here the sample spans around 13,000 delta-chain clones, roughly 30% being singletons. The sample taken for sequencing was gamma-delta T cells. The receptors originated from a human donor. It is not recorded whose cells these are; they may come from a transplant donor.

This chain uses TRDV2 with TRDJ3, with 10 bases matching TRDD3. Germline V lookup: CDR1 GEAIGNYY, CDR2 EKD. With 0 bases clipped from V and 0 bases from J, the junction kept 4 bases outside the gene matches. The CDR3 is 19 residues long. This CDR3 is CACDTWGIQTSWDTRQMFF. The CDR3 DNA is TGTGCCTGTGACACCTGGGGGATACAGACCTCCTGGGACACCCGACAGATGTTTTTC.

V gene TRDV1 combines with J gene TRDJ1; 8 bases agree with TRDD3. Germline V CDR1 and CDR2: TSWWSYY, QGS. Trimming at V came to 11 bases and at J to 2 bases, leaving 19 bases not matched to a gene. The CDR3 spans 17 residues. The CDR3: CASGERGQPGGTDKLIF. Here the CDR3 DNA reads TGTGCTAGTGGGGAACGAGGACAGCCTGGGGGAACCGATAAACTCATCTTT.

This clone was counted between two and nine times. J is TRDJ3 and V is TRAV29/DV5, with TRDD3 matching 11 bases. Losses at the gene ends were 2 bases for V and 3 bases for J; bases not matched to a gene: 1. Germline CDR1 and CDR2: NSMFDY and ISSIKDK. The CDR3 extends over 16 amino acids. This CDR3 reads CAASTGGYWDTRQMFF. The CDR3, as DNA: TGTGCAGCAAGTACTGGGGGATACTGGGACACCCGACAGATGTTTTTC.

This clone appeared a few times. The chain joins TRDV1 to TRDJ1; TRDD3 agrees at 12 bases. Germline V gene lookup returns CDR1 TSWWSYY and CDR2 QGS. V lost 2 bases and J lost 1; bases outside the gene matches: 29. The CDR3 consists of 25 residues. CDR3 sequence reads: CALGEIVPPGPLLGDTSEGTDKLIF. Here the CDR3 DNA reads TGTGCTCTTGGGGAAATTGTGCCTCCTGGCCCTCTACTGGGGGATACCTCAGAGGGCACCGATAAACTCATCTTT.

CDR3 loop: CACETLKRDKFSADKLIF. In DNA, the CDR3 is TGTGCCTGTGAAACACTCAAAAGGGACAAGTTTTCAGCCGATAAACTCATCTTT. V is TRDV2 and J is TRDJ1; no clear D gene. V lost 4 bases to trimming and J lost 3 bases, with 26 bases between them. From germline, CDR1 is GEAIGNYY and CDR2 EKD. CDR3 length: 18 amino acids.

About this clone itself: The limits of the CDR3 on the DNA are not certain, so only TCRdb's listed CDR3 is given. The V and J genes are TRAV29/DV5 and TRDJ1; the table names TRDD3, a call not compared with the DNA. Germline V CDR1 and CDR2: NSMFDY, ISSIKDK. From its first to its last residue, the CDR3 has 23 amino acids. The CDR3 spells CSVLLFSKRAVPLWIPVGGTLIF.

About this clone: A read error may account for a junction end that differs from germline. The J gene is TRDJ3, the V gene TRDV2; 11 nucleotides agree with TRDD3. The germline CDR1 and CDR2 sequences are GEAIGNYY and EKD. The CDR3 has 20 residues. The CDR3 protein is CACDALRLGDSSWDTRQMFF. For the CDR3, the DNA is TGTGCCTGTGACGCTCTCAGACTGGGGGATAGCTCCTGGGACACCCGCCAGATGTTTTTC.

This sequence joins TRDV2 and TRDJ3, with 12 bases matching TRDD3. The CDR3 runs 25 residues. V was pared by 2 bases and J by 3 bases, with 25 bases of the junction left unmatched. From germline, CDR1 is GEAIGNYY and CDR2 EKD. CDR3: CACDMFRTGGYRKLAWYWDTRQMFF. CDR3 sequence (DNA): TGTGCCTGTGACATGTTCCGTACTGGGGGATACCGAAAATTGGCCTGGTACTGGGACACCCGACAGATGTTTTTC.

The V gene is TRDV2, the J gene TRDJ2, with a weak D call TRDD3 (6 bases). The CDR3 loop spans 18 amino acids. The germline V and J ends were trimmed by 0 bases and 3 bases, with 19 bases remaining between them. CDR1 GEAIGNYY and CDR2 EKD come from the germline V gene. The CDR3 DNA follows: TGTGCCTGTGACACCGAACAGTACTGGGTGATACTGACAGCACAACTCTTCTTT. It encodes CACDTEQYWVILTAQLFF.

V usage is TRDV1 and J usage is TRDJ3; 13 positions agree with TRDD3. J was trimmed by 2 bases and V by 4 bases; bases with no gene match: 2. The V gene's germline CDR1 is TSWWSYY and CDR2 QGS. The CDR3 spans 18 residues. DNA for the CDR3: TGTGCTCTTGGGGTACTGGGGGATACGCCCTGGGACACCCGACAGATGTTTTTC. The encoded protein is CALGVLGDTPWDTRQMFF.

The chain links TRDV3 to TRDJ1, with D unclear. The V and J ends lost 4 bases and 0 bases respectively, with 24 bases between them. Germline V gives CDR1 TVYSNPD, CDR2 GDNSRS (reference sequence). CDR3 length equals 17 residues. The CDR3 region is CASAPGLQGTYTDKLIF. The CDR3 coding sequence is TGTGCCTCCGCGCCGGGTCTTCAAGGGACCTACACCGATAAACTCATCTTT. Full variable domain (missing parts from reference TRDV3 and TRDJ1): CDKVTQSSPDQTVASGSEVVLLCTYDTVYSNPDLFWYRIRPDYSFQFVFYGDNSRSEGADFTQGRFSVKHILTQKAFHLVISPVRTEDSATYYCASAPGLQGTYTDKLIFGKGTRVTVEP.

This chain joins TRDV1 and TRDJ1; D not resolved. The V gene lost 1 base and the J gene lost 0 bases, with 18 bases spanning the gap. The CDR3 spans 18 residues. Per germline, CDR1 TSWWSYY and CDR2 QGS. Written as DNA, the CDR3 is TGTGCTCTTGGGGAACCCTCACTCTCTCCCTTGTACACCGATAAACTCATCTTT. It specifies CALGEPSLSPLYTDKLIF.

The V call is TRDV1, the J call TRDJ1; D gene unclear. The CDR3 has 16 amino acids. CDR1 and CDR2 (germline): TSWWSYY, QGS. The germline V and J ends were trimmed by 0 bases and 3 bases, with 14 bases remaining between them. The CDR3: CALGELVPISADKLIF. The CDR3 DNA reads as TGTGCTCTTGGGGAACTAGTTCCAATCTCCGCCGATAAACTCATCTTT.

J is TRDJ1 and V is TRDV1, with 7 bases aligning to TRDD3. Germline V gene data show CDR1 as TSWWSYY and CDR2 as QGS. This CDR3 comprises 23 residues. With V trimmed by 2 bases and J by 1 base, 28 bases remained unmatched. CDR3 DNA: TGTGCTCTTGGGGAAACCCCCTACGTTAAGGGGTACTGGGGATCATACTTCACCGATAAACTCATCTTT. Its protein is CALGETPYVKGYWGSYFTDKLIF.

Note on this clone: A read error may produce the germline difference seen at one junction end. The rearrangement joins TRDV2 to TRDJ3, with 11 bases matching TRDD3. This CDR3 has 19 amino acids. CDR1 and CDR2 from the germline V gene are GEAIGNYY and EKD. CDR3 amino acids: CACDSVLGDISLDTRQMFF. CDR3 sequence (DNA): TGTGCCTGTGACTCTGTACTGGGGGATATCTCCTTGGACACCCGACAGATGTTTTTC.

For the CDR3, the DNA is TGTGCTCTTGGGGAACCGCCCTCACTTCCTACCTGGGGGATACCTCGGCCCGATAAACTCATCTTT. This sequence encodes CALGEPPSLPTWGIPRPDKLIF. J is TRDJ1 and V is TRDV1; TRDD3 matches at 11 bases. The germline V gene has CDR1 TSWWSYY and CDR2 QGS. CDR3 length equals 22 residues. The J segment lost 3 bases and the V segment lost 1 base, leaving 22 bases of the junction unmatched.

This clone occurred a few times. This chain joins TRDV1 and TRDJ1; 10 nucleotides line up with TRDD3. Germline values: CDR1 TSWWSYY, CDR2 QGS. The length of the CDR3 is 21 residues. J lost 1 base, V lost 4 bases, and 21 bases had no gene match. CDR3 loop: CALGALRYLHPYWGITDKLIF. In DNA, the CDR3 is TGTGCTCTTGGGGCCCTTCGTTATCTACATCCTTACTGGGGGATCACCGATAAACTCATCTTT.

This clone turned up a few times. The chain employs TRDV2 and TRDJ1; 11 nucleotides match TRDD3. In germline, CDR1 is GEAIGNYY, CDR2 EKD. CDR3 length: 19 amino acids. V lost 4 bases to trimming and J lost 1 base; unmatched junction nucleotides: 16. The CDR3, as DNA: TGTGCCTGTGAATTTCGACTGGGGGATATTCACGGGGGCACCGATAAACTCATCTTT. Protein product: CACEFRLGDIHGGTDKLIF.

With regard to this clone: At one end the junction does not follow the germline gene, possibly because of a read error. The chain carries TRDV2 and TRDJ3; 10 bases line up with TRDD3. Germline V CDR1 and CDR2: GEAIGNYY, EKD. The CDR3 totals 21 residues. CDR3 sequence (DNA): TGTGCCTGTGGCACCTACTGGGGGATCCTTGAACGCTCCTGGGACACCCGACAGATGTTTTTC. Translated: CACGTYWGILERSWDTRQMFF.

This clone turned up a few times. The junction does not match germline at one end; this may be a read error. The genes are TRDV2 and TRDJ3; 12 bases are a match to TRDD3. This CDR3 is built from 23 residues. CDR1 and CDR2 (germline): GEAIGNYY, EKD. Here the CDR3 DNA reads TGTGCCTGTGACACCGGCCCTGGGGGATACGGCACTCATAGCTCCTGGGCCACCCGACAGATGTTTTTC. It specifies CACDTGPGGYGTHSSWATRQMFF.

Points on this clone: At one end, the junction sequence differs from germline, possibly due to a read error. The CDR3 region is CACDGGGDRTTETAKLFF. CDR3 DNA: TGTGCCTGTGATGGAGGGGGGGATAGAACTACAGAGACAGCAAAACTCTTCTTT. This chain connects TRDV2 to TRDJ2, with 8 bases matching TRDD3. Germline lookup yields CDR1 GEAIGNYY and CDR2 EKD. The CDR3 is made up of 18 amino acids.

The CDR3 region has the DNA TGTGCCTGTGACCGGCTTACTGGGGGATACGAGTACACCGATAAACTCATCTTT. Its translation is CACDRLTGGYEYTDKLIF. This chain joins TRDV2 and TRDJ1; 13 nucleotides align to TRDD3. This CDR3 is built from 18 residues. With 3 bases clipped from V and 0 bases from J, the junction kept 9 bases outside the gene matches. Germline CDR1 GEAIGNYY, CDR2 EKD.

The chain employs TRDV1 and TRDJ1; TRDD2 might be the D (7 bases). This CDR3 region has 21 residues. Germline CDR1 is TSWWSYY and CDR2 is QGS. Trimming removed 4 bases at V and 0 bases at J, with 30 bases between. CDR3 in DNA: TGTGCTCTTGGGGCCTATCCTTCCTCACCTAGCCTGGGGACAGACACCGATAAACTCATCTTT. Protein: CALGAYPSSPSLGTDTDKLIF.

As concerns this clone: A much more abundant neighbour one base away suggests this may be a read error. Other nucleotide sequences from this sample produce the same CDR3. V usage is TRDV2 and J usage is TRDJ2, with 10 bases identical to TRDD3. Germline values: CDR1 GEAIGNYY, CDR2 EKD. This CDR3 is 15 amino acids long. The CDR3 spells CACDILGDLTAHLFF. In DNA, the CDR3 is TGTGCCTGTGACATACTGGGGGATTTGACAGCACACCTCTTCTTT.

In its sample, this clone was seen a few times. The chain combines TRDV2 with TRDJ3, with 10 bases identical to TRDD3. Germline lookup yields CDR1 GEAIGNYY and CDR2 EKD. The CDR3 contains 16 residues. The junction had 1 base not matched to a gene; V was cut back by 3 bases and J by 3 bases. CDR3 sequence (DNA): TGTGCCTGTGACTGGGGGATACTCTGGGACACCCGACAGATGTTTTTC. Translating gives CACDWGILWDTRQMFF.